A selection of T cell receptor beta chains follows, all from one sample in a study of blood T cell repertoires in COVID-19. Sequenced by immunoSEQ multiplex PCR; TCRdb stores in-frame clones only, minus some. Of some 62,000 clones in the sample, more than 60% are singletons; the top ten hold just over 20%. The sample taken for sequencing was peripheral blood. The receptor source for this set is a woman over 75 with active or convalescent COVID-19. CDR3s leave out the opening cysteine and the closing phenylalanine or tryptophan.

V gene: TRBV11-3; J gene: TRBJ1-4; CDR3 protein: ASSRGTTLDEKLF
V gene: TRBV19; J gene: TRBJ2-3; CDR3 protein: ASSPRTGGRRTDTQY
V gene: TRBV5-1; J gene: TRBJ1-1; CDR3 protein: ASSLGQGMNTEAF
V gene: TRBV27; J gene: TRBJ1-2; CDR3 protein: ASTPAPGQANYGYT
V gene: TRBV3-1/TRBV3-2; J gene: TRBJ1-1; CDR3 protein: ASSPTVNTEAF
V gene: TRBV27; J gene: TRBJ1-2; CDR3 protein: ASSFTGGQGYPYT
V gene: TRBV5-6; J gene: TRBJ2-7; CDR3 protein: ASSLRGGYEQY
V gene: TRBV5-1; J gene: TRBJ2-3; CDR3 protein: ASSFTRDTDTQY
V gene: TRBV5-1; J gene: TRBJ1-2; CDR3 protein: ASSDGTGGGYGYT
V gene: TRBV5-1; J gene: TRBJ2-3; CDR3 protein: ASSPGYTDTQY
V gene: TRBV1; J gene: TRBJ2-1; CDR3 protein: TSSQGLRPGQADNEQF
V gene: TRBV7-3; J gene: TRBJ2-3; CDR3 protein: ASSPGDTTDTQY
V gene: TRBV5-1; J gene: TRBJ1-1; CDR3 protein: ASSFHGNTEAF
V gene: TRBV5-6; J gene: TRBJ1-1; CDR3 protein: ASSFFGLEGRAF
V gene: TRBV24-1; J gene: TRBJ2-7; CDR3 protein: ATSDLDGQLISYEQY
V gene: TRBV19; J gene: TRBJ2-7; CDR3 protein: ASSIGTEIYEQY
V gene: TRBV20-1; J gene: TRBJ1-5; CDR3 protein: SASNPDQPQH
V gene: TRBV18; J gene: TRBJ1-3; CDR3 protein: ASSTIAGMSGNTIY
V gene: TRBV5-1; J gene: TRBJ2-1; CDR3 protein: ASSLRQGRDEQF
V gene: TRBV5-6; J gene: TRBJ2-2; CDR3 protein: ASSYSGGMNTGELF
V gene: TRBV6-5; J gene: TRBJ1-1; CDR3 protein: ASTWTSPEAF
V gene: TRBV28; J gene: TRBJ1-5; CDR3 protein: ASSKQGYQPQH
V gene: TRBV3-1/TRBV3-2; J gene: TRBJ1-2; CDR3 protein: ASTTMTGNYGYT
V gene: TRBV10-1; J gene: TRBJ1-6; CDR3 protein: ASSFDRDNSPLH
V gene: TRBV9; J gene: TRBJ2-1; CDR3 protein: ASSVDLASYNEQF
V gene: TRBV5-1; J gene: TRBJ2-2; CDR3 protein: ASSGTGRNGELF
V gene: TRBV2; J gene: TRBJ1-5; CDR3 protein: ASSGQGTQNQPQH
V gene: TRBV18; J gene: TRBJ2-7; CDR3 protein: ASSREGRGSYLTSYEQY
V gene: TRBV27; J gene: TRBJ1-1; CDR3 protein: ASSQQGAFTEAF
V gene: TRBV9; J gene: TRBJ2-2; CDR3 protein: ASSSWGVPNTGELF
V gene: TRBV4-1; J gene: TRBJ2-1; CDR3 protein: ASSQEAASGATYNEQF
V gene: TRBV27; J gene: TRBJ2-1; CDR3 protein: ASSSRTGAGGPPSSYNEQF
V gene: TRBV27; J gene: TRBJ1-1; CDR3 protein: ASRNTGTGSRTTEAF
V gene: TRBV4-2; J gene: TRBJ2-1; CDR3 protein: ASSLGGAVDNEQF
V gene: TRBV2; J gene: TRBJ1-1; CDR3 protein: ASRGDLGTGGMENTEAF
V gene: TRBV24-1; J gene: TRBJ2-1; CDR3 protein: ATSDSEGAGHNEQF
V gene: TRBV6-5; J gene: TRBJ1-1; CDR3 protein: ASSYEQATEAF
V gene: TRBV5-1; J gene: TRBJ2-7; CDR3 protein: ASSRGRGITTYEQY